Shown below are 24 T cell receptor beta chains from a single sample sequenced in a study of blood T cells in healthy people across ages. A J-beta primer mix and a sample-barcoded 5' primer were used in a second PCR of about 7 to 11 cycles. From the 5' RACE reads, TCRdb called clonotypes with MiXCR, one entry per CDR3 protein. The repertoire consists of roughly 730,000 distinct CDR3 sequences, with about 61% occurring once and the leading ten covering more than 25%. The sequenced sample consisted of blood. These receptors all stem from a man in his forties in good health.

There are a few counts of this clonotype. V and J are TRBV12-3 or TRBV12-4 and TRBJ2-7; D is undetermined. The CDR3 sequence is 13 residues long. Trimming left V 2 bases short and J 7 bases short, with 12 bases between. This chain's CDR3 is CASSLRATHEQYF. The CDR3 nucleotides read TGTGCCAGCAGTTTACGGGCAACCCATGAGCAGTACTTC.

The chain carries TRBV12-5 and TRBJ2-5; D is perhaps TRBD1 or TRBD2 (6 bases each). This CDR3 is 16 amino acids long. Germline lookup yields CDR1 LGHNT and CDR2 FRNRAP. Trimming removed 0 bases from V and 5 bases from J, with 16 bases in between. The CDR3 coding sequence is TGTGCTAGTGGTTTGGTAGGCATGGGGGGCCGGGAGACCCAGTACTTC. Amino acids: CASGLVGMGGRETQYF. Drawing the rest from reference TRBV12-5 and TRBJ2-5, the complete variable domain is DARVTQTPRHKVTEMGQEVTMRCQPILGHNTVFWYRQTMMQGLELLAYFRNRAPLDDSGMPKDRFSAEMPDATLATLKIQPSEPRDSAVYFCASGLVGMGGRETQYFGPGTRLLVL.

DNA for the CDR3: TGTGCCAGCAGCGTTGGGACAGAAACCAATGAGCAGTTCTTC. Encoded protein: CASSVGTETNEQFF. V usage is TRBV9 and J usage is TRBJ2-1; 7 bases map to TRBD1. Losses at the gene ends were 2 bases for V and 6 bases for J; bases not matched to a gene: 5. CDR3 size: 14 residues. Germline loops: CDR1 SGDLS, CDR2 YYNGEE. The full variable domain, in which reference TRBV9 and TRBJ2-1 provide the parts outside the CDR3, is DSGVTQTPKHLITATGQRVTLRCSPRSGDLSVYWYQQSLDQGLQFLIQYYNGEERAKGNILERFSAQQFPDLHSELNLSSLELGDSALYFCASSVGTETNEQFFGPGTRLTVL.

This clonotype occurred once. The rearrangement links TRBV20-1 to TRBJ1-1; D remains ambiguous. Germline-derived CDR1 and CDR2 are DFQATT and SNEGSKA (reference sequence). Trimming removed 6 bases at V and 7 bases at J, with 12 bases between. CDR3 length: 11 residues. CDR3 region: CSALPQYEAFF. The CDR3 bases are TGCAGTGCCCTCCCGCAGTATGAAGCTTTCTTT.

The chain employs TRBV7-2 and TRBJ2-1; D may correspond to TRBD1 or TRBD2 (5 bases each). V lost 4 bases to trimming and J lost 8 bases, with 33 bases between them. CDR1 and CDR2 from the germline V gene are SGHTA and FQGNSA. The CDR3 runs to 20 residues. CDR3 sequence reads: CASSWERPSIPPLGDDEQFF. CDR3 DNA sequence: TGTGCCAGCAGCTGGGAGCGTCCTTCCATACCTCCACTGGGGGATGATGAGCAGTTCTTC.

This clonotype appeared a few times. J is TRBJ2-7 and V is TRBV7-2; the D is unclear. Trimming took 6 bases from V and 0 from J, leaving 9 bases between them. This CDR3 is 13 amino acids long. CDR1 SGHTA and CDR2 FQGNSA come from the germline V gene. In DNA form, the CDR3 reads TGTGCCAGCAGGTCCTTCAGCTCCTACGAGCAGTACTTC. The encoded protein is CASRSFSSYEQYF.

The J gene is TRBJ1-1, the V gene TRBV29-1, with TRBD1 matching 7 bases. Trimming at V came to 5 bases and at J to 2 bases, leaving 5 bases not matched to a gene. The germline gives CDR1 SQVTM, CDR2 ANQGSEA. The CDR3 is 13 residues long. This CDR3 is CSVSGQRNTEAFF. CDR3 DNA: TGCAGCGTTTCGGGACAGAGAAACACTGAAGCTTTCTTT.

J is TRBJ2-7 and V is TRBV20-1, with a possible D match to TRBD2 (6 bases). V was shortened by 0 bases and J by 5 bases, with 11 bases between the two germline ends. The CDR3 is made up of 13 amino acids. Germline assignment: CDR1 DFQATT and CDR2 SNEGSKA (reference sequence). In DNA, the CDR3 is TGCAGTGCTAGAGATCTTTGGGGGGACGAGCAGTACTTC. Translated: CSARDLWGDEQYF.

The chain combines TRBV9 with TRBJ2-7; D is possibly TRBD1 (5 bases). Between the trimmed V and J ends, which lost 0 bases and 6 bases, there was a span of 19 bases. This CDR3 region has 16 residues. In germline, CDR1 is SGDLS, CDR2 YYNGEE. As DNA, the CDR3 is TGTGCCAGCAGCGTAGTGACAGAAGTAGATTTGGGCGAGCAGTACTTC. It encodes CASSVVTEVDLGEQYF.

This chain's CDR3 is CSGGGADYGYTF. The CDR3 DNA sequence: TGCAGTGGCGGGGGGGCAGACTATGGCTACACCTTC. The chain has TRBV20-1 and TRBJ1-2; a weak D match, TRBD1 (6 bases). With 7 bases removed from V and 3 bases from J, the gap between germline ends came to 12 bases. Germline V CDR1 and CDR2: DFQATT, SNEGSKA (reference sequence). The CDR3 has 12 amino acids.

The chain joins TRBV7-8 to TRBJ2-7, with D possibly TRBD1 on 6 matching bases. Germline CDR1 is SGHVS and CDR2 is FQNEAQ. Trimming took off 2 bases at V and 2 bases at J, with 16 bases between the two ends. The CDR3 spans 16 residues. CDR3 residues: CASSLSSGTTAYEQYF. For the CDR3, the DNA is TGTGCCAGCAGCTTATCGTCAGGGACAACAGCCTACGAGCAGTACTTC.

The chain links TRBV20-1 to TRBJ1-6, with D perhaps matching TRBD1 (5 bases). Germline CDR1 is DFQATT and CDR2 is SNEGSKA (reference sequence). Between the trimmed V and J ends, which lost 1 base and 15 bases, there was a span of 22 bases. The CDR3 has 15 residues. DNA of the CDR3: TGCAGTGCTAGAGTTCCGGGACGGCGGGTTGCTGTCCTCCACTTT. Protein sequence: CSARVPGRRVAVLHF.

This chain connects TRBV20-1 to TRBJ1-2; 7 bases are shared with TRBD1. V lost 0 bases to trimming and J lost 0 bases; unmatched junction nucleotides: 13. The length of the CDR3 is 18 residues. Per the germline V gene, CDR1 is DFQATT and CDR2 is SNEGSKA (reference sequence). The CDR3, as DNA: TGCAGTGCTAGAGATCCAGGACAGGCCCTCGAGGCTAACTATGGCTACACCTTC. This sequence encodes CSARDPGQALEANYGYTF.

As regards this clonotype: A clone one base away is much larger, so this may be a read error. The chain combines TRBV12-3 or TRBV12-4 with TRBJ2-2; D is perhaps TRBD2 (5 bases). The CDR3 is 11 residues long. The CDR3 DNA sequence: TGTGCCAGCAGTTTGGCCGGGGAGCTGCTTTTT. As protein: CASSLAGELLF.

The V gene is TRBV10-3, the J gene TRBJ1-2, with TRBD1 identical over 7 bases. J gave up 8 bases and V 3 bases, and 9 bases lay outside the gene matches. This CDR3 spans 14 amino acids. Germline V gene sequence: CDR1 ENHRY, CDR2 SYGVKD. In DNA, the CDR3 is TGTGCCATCAGTGAACGGACAGGTGAAGAAGGCTACACCTTC. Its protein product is CAISERTGEEGYTF.

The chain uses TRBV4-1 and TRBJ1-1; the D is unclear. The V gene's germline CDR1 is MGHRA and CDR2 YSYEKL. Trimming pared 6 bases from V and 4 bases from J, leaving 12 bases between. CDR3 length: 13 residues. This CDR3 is CASRRDLGTEAFF. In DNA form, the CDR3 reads TGCGCCAGCAGGAGGGATTTGGGCACTGAAGCTTTCTTT.

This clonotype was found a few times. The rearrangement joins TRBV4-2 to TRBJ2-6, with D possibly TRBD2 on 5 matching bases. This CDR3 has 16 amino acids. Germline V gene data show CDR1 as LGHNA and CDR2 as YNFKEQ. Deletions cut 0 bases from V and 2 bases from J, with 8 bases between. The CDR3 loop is CASSQEAGAGANVLTF. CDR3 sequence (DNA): TGTGCCAGCAGCCAAGAGGCCGGGGCTGGGGCCAACGTCCTGACTTTC.

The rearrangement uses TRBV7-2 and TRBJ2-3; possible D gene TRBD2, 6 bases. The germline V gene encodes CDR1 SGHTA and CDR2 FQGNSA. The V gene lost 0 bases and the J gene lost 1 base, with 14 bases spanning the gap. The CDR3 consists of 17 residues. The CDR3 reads CASSLAGRGGGTDTQYF. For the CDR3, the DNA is TGTGCCAGCAGCTTAGCAGGGCGGGGAGGCGGCACAGATACGCAGTATTTT.

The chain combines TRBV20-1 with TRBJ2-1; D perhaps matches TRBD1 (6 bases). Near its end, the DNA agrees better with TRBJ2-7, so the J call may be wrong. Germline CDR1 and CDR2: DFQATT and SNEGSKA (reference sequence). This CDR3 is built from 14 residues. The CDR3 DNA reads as TGCAGTGCTAGAGACTACCGGGACAACAATGAGCAGTACTTC. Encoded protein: CSARDYRDNNEQYF.

This chain's CDR3 is CASSKTGTQPQHF. CDR3 DNA sequence: TGTGCCAGCAGCAAGACAGGGACTCAGCCCCAGCATTTT. The chain uses TRBV12-3 or TRBV12-4 and TRBJ1-5; 7 positions agree with TRBD1. The CDR3 length is 13 residues. Trimming removed 6 bases from V and 6 bases from J; junction bases left unmatched: 5.

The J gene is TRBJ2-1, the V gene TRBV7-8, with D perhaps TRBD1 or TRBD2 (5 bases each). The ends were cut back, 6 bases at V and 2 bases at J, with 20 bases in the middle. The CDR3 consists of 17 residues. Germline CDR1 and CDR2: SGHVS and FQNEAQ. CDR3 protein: CASRLWLLGEPYNEQFF. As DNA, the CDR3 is TGTGCCAGCAGATTATGGTTATTGGGGGAGCCCTACAATGAGCAGTTCTTC.

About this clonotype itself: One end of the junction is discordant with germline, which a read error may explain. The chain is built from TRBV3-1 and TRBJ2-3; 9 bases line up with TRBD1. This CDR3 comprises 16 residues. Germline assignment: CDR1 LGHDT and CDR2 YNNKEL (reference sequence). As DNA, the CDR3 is TGTGTCAGCAGCTACCAAGGGACAGGGACAACAGATACGCAGTATTTT. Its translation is CVSSYQGTGTTDTQYF.

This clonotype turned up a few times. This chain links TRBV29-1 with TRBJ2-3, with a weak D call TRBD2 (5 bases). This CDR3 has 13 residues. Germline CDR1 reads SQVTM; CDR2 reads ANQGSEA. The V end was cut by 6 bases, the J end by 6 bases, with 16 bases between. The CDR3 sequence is CSVLVLSGDTQYF. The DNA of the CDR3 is TGCAGCGTCCTAGTCCTCTCGGGGGATACGCAGTATTTT.

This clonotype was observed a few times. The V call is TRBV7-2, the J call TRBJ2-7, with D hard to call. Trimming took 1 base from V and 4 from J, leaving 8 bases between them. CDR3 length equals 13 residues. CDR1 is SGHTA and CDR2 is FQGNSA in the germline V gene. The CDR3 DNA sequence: TGTGCCAGCAGCTTAGACTTATCTTACGAGCAGTACTTC. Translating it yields CASSLDLSYEQYF. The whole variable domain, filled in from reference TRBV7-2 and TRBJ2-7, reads GAGVSQSPSNKVTEKGKDVELRCDPISGHTALYWYRQSLGQGLEFLIYFQGNSAPDKSGLPSDRFSAERTGGSVSTLTIQRTQQEDSAVYLCASSLDLSYEQYFGPGTRLTVT.